Listed below are T cell receptor beta chains from one sample, sequenced in a study of T cell responses to AZD1222 COVID-19 vaccine. Method: immunoSEQ multiplex PCR; TCRdb's copy keeps in-frame clones and lacks some. The sample has 150,000 to 200,000 clones, 75% to 90% seen once. The source material was peripheral blood, sampled on day 0 of AZD1222 vaccination. The receptors were gathered from an adult in good health. The CDR3 runs from the conserved cysteine through the conserved F or W. The order of the fields is clone size, V gene, D gene, J gene, CDR3 DNA, CDR3 protein. A D gene is named only where the DNA matches it firmly. Part of the rows lack a size; the others show once, few, many or a class for expanded clones.

abundance: -
v_gene: TRBV9
d_gene: -
j_gene: TRBJ2-3
CDR3nt: TGTGCCAGCAGCGTACAAGGGCGGCAGGGTGGAGATACGCAGTATTTT
CDR3aa: CASSVQGRQGGDTQYF

abundance: -
v_gene: TRBV2
d_gene: TRBD2
j_gene: TRBJ2-5
CDR3nt: TGTGCCAGCAGTGCGGTAGCGGGGGCTCAAGAGACCCAGTACTTC
CDR3aa: CASSAVAGAQETQYF

abundance: -
v_gene: TRBV12-3/TRBV12-4
d_gene: -
j_gene: TRBJ1-2
CDR3nt: TGTGCCAGCAGTTACGGGGTGGGTGGCTACACCTTC
CDR3aa: CASSYGVGGYTF

abundance: -
v_gene: TRBV5-1
d_gene: -
j_gene: TRBJ1-3
CDR3nt: TGCGCCAGCAGCCTGGAAACCTCTGGAAACACCATATATTTT
CDR3aa: CASSLETSGNTIYF

abundance: -
v_gene: TRBV27
d_gene: TRBD1
j_gene: TRBJ1-2
CDR3nt: TGTGCCAGCAGCCTGGGACAGGGGGCCCAGTATGGCTACACCTTC
CDR3aa: CASSLGQGAQYGYTF

abundance: -
v_gene: TRBV19
d_gene: -
j_gene: TRBJ2-7
CDR3nt: TGTGCCAGTAGTATTCGTTCGGTACAGTACCACAAGGACTACGAGCAGTACTTC
CDR3aa: CASSIRSVQYHKDYEQYF

abundance: -
v_gene: TRBV25-1
d_gene: -
j_gene: TRBJ1-2
CDR3nt: TGTGCCAGCAGTGAGAATAGAGAAAACTATGGCTACACCTTC
CDR3aa: CASSENRENYGYTF

abundance: -
v_gene: TRBV5-4
d_gene: -
j_gene: TRBJ2-1
CDR3nt: TGTGCCAGCAGCTTTAGTAGCATCATAGAGGGCAATGAGCAGTTCTTC
CDR3aa: CASSFSSIIEGNEQFF

abundance: -
v_gene: TRBV5-1
d_gene: TRBD2
j_gene: TRBJ2-3
CDR3nt: TGCGCCAGCAGGGAACTAGCGGGGGGGCTCTTTGGAACAGATACGCAGTATTTT
CDR3aa: CASRELAGGLFGTDTQYF

abundance: -
v_gene: TRBV7-6
d_gene: TRBD1
j_gene: TRBJ1-1
CDR3nt: TGTGCCAGCAGCCGACTGCTACCCGACAGGGTCCCGGGTGAAGCTTTCTTT
CDR3aa: CASSRLLPDRVPGEAFF

abundance: once
v_gene: TRBV14
d_gene: -
j_gene: TRBJ1-1
CDR3nt: TGTGCCAGCAGCCAGTTTGCTGCGACTGAAGCTTTCTTT
CDR3aa: CASSQFAATEAFF

abundance: few
v_gene: TRBV2
d_gene: -
j_gene: TRBJ1-5
CDR3nt: TGTGCCAGCAGACCCCCATCGTCTAATCAGCCCCAGCATTTT
CDR3aa: CASRPPSSNQPQHF

abundance: -
v_gene: TRBV18
d_gene: -
j_gene: TRBJ2-3
CDR3nt: TGTGCCAGCTCACCACGGGGGCAGGGGCCTAGCACAGATACGCAGTATTTT
CDR3aa: CASSPRGQGPSTDTQYF

abundance: few
v_gene: TRBV27
d_gene: TRBD1
j_gene: TRBJ1-6
CDR3nt: TGTGCCAGCAGTTTTGGGAGTGGGACAGGACATAATTCACCCCTCCACTTT
CDR3aa: CASSFGSGTGHNSPLHF

abundance: -
v_gene: TRBV7-2
d_gene: TRBD2
j_gene: TRBJ2-3
CDR3nt: TGTGCCAGCAGCTTAAGAGCGGGGGTCACAGATACGCAGTATTTT
CDR3aa: CASSLRAGVTDTQYF

abundance: -
v_gene: TRBV5-4
d_gene: -
j_gene: TRBJ2-3
CDR3nt: TGTGCCAGCAGTTATGGCCGCACCAACACAGATACGCAGTATTTT
CDR3aa: CASSYGRTNTDTQYF

abundance: -
v_gene: TRBV7-3
d_gene: -
j_gene: TRBJ2-1
CDR3nt: TGTGCCAGCAGCTCCCCCCCCCTCCACAATGAGCAGTTCTTC
CDR3aa: CASSSPPLHNEQFF

abundance: -
v_gene: TRBV19
d_gene: -
j_gene: TRBJ2-1
CDR3nt: TGTGCCAGTAGTATTGCAGCACGGGAGCAGTTCTTC
CDR3aa: CASSIAAREQFF

abundance: -
v_gene: TRBV6-5
d_gene: TRBD1
j_gene: TRBJ2-3
CDR3nt: TGTGCCAGCAGGGTGACAGGGAGCGCAGATACGCAGTATTTT
CDR3aa: CASRVTGSADTQYF

abundance: -
v_gene: TRBV27
d_gene: TRBD1
j_gene: TRBJ1-2
CDR3nt: TGTGCCAGCAGTTTAGTACAGGGGCGCGGAGTTAACTATGGCTACACCTTC
CDR3aa: CASSLVQGRGVNYGYTF

abundance: -
v_gene: TRBV2
d_gene: -
j_gene: TRBJ2-2
CDR3nt: TGTGCCAGCAGTGAACTTGAGGGGAACACCGGGGAGCTGTTTTTT
CDR3aa: CASSELEGNTGELFF

abundance: -
v_gene: TRBV19
d_gene: TRBD1
j_gene: TRBJ1-5
CDR3nt: TGTGCCAGTAGGGGGACAGGGGGCGGCCAGCCCCAGCATTTT
CDR3aa: CASRGTGGGQPQHF

abundance: -
v_gene: TRBV4-3
d_gene: -
j_gene: TRBJ2-5
CDR3nt: TGCGCCAGCAGCCAAGGTGGCGAAGGGCTGGGAGAGACCCAGTACTTC
CDR3aa: CASSQGGEGLGETQYF

abundance: -
v_gene: TRBV23-1
d_gene: TRBD1
j_gene: TRBJ1-5
CDR3nt: TGCGCCAGCAGTCAATTTCATCCCTCAGGGGGGCTAAATCAGCCCCAGCATTTT
CDR3aa: CASSQFHPSGGLNQPQHF

abundance: -
v_gene: TRBV2
d_gene: TRBD1
j_gene: TRBJ2-2
CDR3nt: TGTGCCAGCAGTGGGACAGGGACCACCGGGGAGCTGTTTTTT
CDR3aa: CASSGTGTTGELFF

abundance: -
v_gene: TRBV9
d_gene: -
j_gene: TRBJ1-1
CDR3nt: TGTGCCAGCAGCGTAGTCTTTAGGGGGGAACGAACAGGGATAAACACTGAAGCTTTCTTT
CDR3aa: CASSVVFRGERTGINTEAFF

abundance: once
v_gene: TRBV5-4
d_gene: -
j_gene: TRBJ1-1
CDR3nt: TGTGCCAGCAGCTTGGACAGGCCAATGAACACTGAAGCTTTCTTT
CDR3aa: CASSLDRPMNTEAFF

abundance: -
v_gene: TRBV12-3/TRBV12-4
d_gene: -
j_gene: TRBJ1-3
CDR3nt: TGTGCCAGCAGGATGAAGGCGGGAAACACCATATATTTT
CDR3aa: CASRMKAGNTIYF

abundance: -
v_gene: TRBV5-8
d_gene: TRBD1
j_gene: TRBJ1-1
CDR3nt: TGTGCCAGCGGTTACAGGGGCATGAACACTGAAGCTTTCTTT
CDR3aa: CASGYRGMNTEAFF

abundance: -
v_gene: TRBV6-6
d_gene: -
j_gene: TRBJ1-2
CDR3nt: TGTGCCAGCAGTCCCGGGGGAGGAGGCCCACTGGAGGGCTACACCTTC
CDR3aa: CASSPGGGGPLEGYTF

abundance: -
v_gene: TRBV6-6
d_gene: TRBD1
j_gene: TRBJ2-2
CDR3nt: TGTGCCAGCAGTTACTCTACAGGGGGAAGCGGGGAGCTGTTTTTT
CDR3aa: CASSYSTGGSGELFF

abundance: -
v_gene: TRBV7-2
d_gene: -
j_gene: TRBJ1-6
CDR3nt: TGTGCCAGCAGCTTAGTCCCAGGGCGGGACTCACCCCTCCACTTT
CDR3aa: CASSLVPGRDSPLHF

abundance: -
v_gene: TRBV4-3
d_gene: -
j_gene: TRBJ2-2
CDR3nt: TGCGCCAGCAGCCAAGATTTTGGGGGGGCCACCGGGGAGCTGTTTTTT
CDR3aa: CASSQDFGGATGELFF

abundance: -
v_gene: TRBV5-5
d_gene: -
j_gene: TRBJ1-3
CDR3nt: TGTGCCAGCAGCTTTGGGGGGCCGGGCCTTGGTGCCATATATTTT
CDR3aa: CASSFGGPGLGAIYF

abundance: -
v_gene: TRBV9
d_gene: -
j_gene: TRBJ1-3
CDR3nt: TGTGCCAGCAGCGTTACAGGAGTCTCTGGAAACACCATATATTTT
CDR3aa: CASSVTGVSGNTIYF

abundance: -
v_gene: TRBV5-5
d_gene: -
j_gene: TRBJ2-7
CDR3nt: TGTGCCAGCAGCTTGGTAGGTTACGAGCAGTACTTC
CDR3aa: CASSLVGYEQYF

abundance: -
v_gene: TRBV27
d_gene: TRBD1
j_gene: TRBJ1-5
CDR3nt: TGTGCCAGCAGTTTAGGGACAGATCAGCCCCAGCATTTT
CDR3aa: CASSLGTDQPQHF

abundance: -
v_gene: TRBV3-1/TRBV3-2
d_gene: -
j_gene: TRBJ2-3
CDR3nt: TGTGCCAGCAGGGCTAGGGGCGGCACAGATACGCAGTATTTT
CDR3aa: CASRARGGTDTQYF

abundance: -
v_gene: TRBV7-8
d_gene: TRBD1
j_gene: TRBJ2-1
CDR3nt: TGTGCCAGCAGCGATAGGACAGGGGCCTTCTACAATGAGCAGTTCTTC
CDR3aa: CASSDRTGAFYNEQFF

abundance: -
v_gene: TRBV7-9
d_gene: TRBD1
j_gene: TRBJ1-1
CDR3nt: TGTGCCAGCAGCTCCCGGACAGGGGAGAACACTGAAGCTTTCTTT
CDR3aa: CASSSRTGENTEAFF

abundance: -
v_gene: TRBV15
d_gene: -
j_gene: TRBJ2-7
CDR3nt: TGTGCCACCAGCCGTGGACCGAGAGGGGACTACGAGCAGTACTTC
CDR3aa: CATSRGPRGDYEQYF

abundance: -
v_gene: TRBV5-4
d_gene: -
j_gene: TRBJ2-6
CDR3nt: TGTGCCAGCAGCTTGCCGGATTTCAACGTCCTGACTTTC
CDR3aa: CASSLPDFNVLTF